This entry features one T cell receptor (beta chain) sequence. The junction and the germline gene differ at one end; a read error may be behind it. This specimen comes from a study of T cell changes during pregnancy in multiple sclerosis. Using immunoSEQ multiplex PCR, the repertoire was profiled, and TCRdb retains in-frame clones only, with some absent. This sample has fewer than 70,000 clones, with 85% to 95% found just once. CDR1 is SSHAT and CDR2 is FNYEAQ in the germline V gene (reference sequence). The CDR3 runs 14 residues. The clonotype comes from a female donor in good health, enrolled as a control in a pregnancy study. This chain links TRBV7-7 with TRBJ2-1, with 10 bases lining up with TRBD2. The starting material was CD8+ T cells from peripheral blood mononuclear cells, obtained in the third trimester of pregnancy. In DNA, the CDR3 is TGTGCTAGCAGCTTAGCGGGGGGAGACGGTGAGCAGTTCTTC. It encodes CASSLAGGDGEQFF.